This T cell receptor (beta chain) comes out of a study of spatial heterogeneity in lung cancer. For the study at large: Consistently, beta-chain sequences turned up in larger numbers than alpha-chain sequences did. Study outcomes and limitations: Blood contained ubiquitous expanded tumor TCRs more at resection than at follow-up.

This sample's time point: sample taken at primary tumor resection. Unsorted whole RNA from tumor, nontumor lung or frozen PBMC underwent sequencing. The donors were some 70 patients with non-small cell lung cancer that was early-stage and untreated. TCRdb analysed the 5' RACE reads with MiXCR anew, one entry per CDR3 protein. The sample contains about 85,000 distinct CDR3 sequences, approximately 20% of which appear only once. Trimming removed 0 bases from V and 9 bases from J, with 8 bases in between. CDR3 length: 12 amino acids. From germline, CDR1 is SGHVS and CDR2 FNYEAQ. This clonotype was recorded many times. Its target is unknown.

The chain couples TRBV7-6 to TRBJ2-5; D may correspond to TRBD1 or TRBD2 (5 bases each). This clonotype was sampled from a male donor with early-stage non-small cell lung cancer. The input for sequencing was PBMCs, taken at surgery. This chain's CDR3 is CASSLARDAQYF. The CDR3 DNA reads as TGTGCCAGCAGCTTAGCGAGGGACGCCCAGTACTTC.